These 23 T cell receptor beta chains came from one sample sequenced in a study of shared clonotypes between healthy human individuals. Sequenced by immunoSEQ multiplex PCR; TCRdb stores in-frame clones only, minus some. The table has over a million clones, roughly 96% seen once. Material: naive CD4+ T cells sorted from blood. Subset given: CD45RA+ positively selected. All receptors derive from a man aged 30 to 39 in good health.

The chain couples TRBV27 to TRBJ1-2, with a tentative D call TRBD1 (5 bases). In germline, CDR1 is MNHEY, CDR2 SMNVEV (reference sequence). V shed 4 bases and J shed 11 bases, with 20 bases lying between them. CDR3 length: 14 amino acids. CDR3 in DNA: TGTGCCAGCAGTTCAACCGGGACGCCTCGGGAATACACCTTC. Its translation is CASSSTGTPREYTF.

The CDR3, as DNA: TGTGCCAGTAGTATCCCGGGACAAAGCAATCAGCCCCAGCATTTT. Residues: CASSIPGQSNQPQHF. The rearrangement joins TRBV19 to TRBJ1-5; possibly TRBD1 for D (6 bases). Trimming removed 3 bases at V and 1 base at J, with 10 bases between. Germline V lookup: CDR1 LNHDA, CDR2 SQIVND (reference sequence). The CDR3 loop spans 15 amino acids.

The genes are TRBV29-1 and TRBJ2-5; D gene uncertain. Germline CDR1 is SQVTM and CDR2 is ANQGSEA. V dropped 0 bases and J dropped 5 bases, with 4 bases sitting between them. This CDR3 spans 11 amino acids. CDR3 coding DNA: TGCAGCGTTGAAGAGGCCGAGACCCAGTACTTC. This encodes CSVEEAETQYF.

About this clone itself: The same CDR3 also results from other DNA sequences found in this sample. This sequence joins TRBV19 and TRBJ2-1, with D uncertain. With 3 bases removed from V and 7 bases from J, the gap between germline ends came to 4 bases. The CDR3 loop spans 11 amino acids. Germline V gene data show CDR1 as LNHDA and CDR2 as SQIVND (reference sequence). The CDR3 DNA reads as TGTGCCAGTAGTATTGGTAATGAGCAGTTCTTC. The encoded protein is CASSIGNEQFF. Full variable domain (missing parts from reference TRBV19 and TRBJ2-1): DGGITQSPKYLFRKEGQNVTLSCEQNLNHDAMYWYRQDPGQGLRLIYYSQIVNDFQKGDIAEGYSVSREKKESFPLTVTSAQKNPTAFYLCASSIGNEQFFGPGTRLTVL.

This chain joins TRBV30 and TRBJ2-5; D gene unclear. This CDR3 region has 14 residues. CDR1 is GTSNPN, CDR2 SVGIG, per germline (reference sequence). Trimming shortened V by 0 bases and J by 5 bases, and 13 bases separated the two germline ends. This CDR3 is CAWSVLMSRETQYF. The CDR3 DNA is TGTGCCTGGAGTGTACTAATGAGCCGGGAGACCCAGTACTTC. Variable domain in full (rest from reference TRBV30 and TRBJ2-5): SQTIHQWPATLVQPVGSPLSLECTVEGTSNPNLYWYRQAAGRGLQLLFYSVGIGQISSEVPQNLSASRPQDRQFILSSKKLLLSDSGFYLCAWSVLMSRETQYFGPGTRLLVL.

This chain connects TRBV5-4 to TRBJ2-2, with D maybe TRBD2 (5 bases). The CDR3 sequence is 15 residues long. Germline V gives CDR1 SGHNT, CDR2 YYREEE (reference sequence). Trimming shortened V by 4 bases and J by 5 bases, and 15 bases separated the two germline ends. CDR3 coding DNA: TGTGCCAGCAGCCATCATATCACTAGTACCGGGGAGCTGTTTTTT. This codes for CASSHHITSTGELFF.

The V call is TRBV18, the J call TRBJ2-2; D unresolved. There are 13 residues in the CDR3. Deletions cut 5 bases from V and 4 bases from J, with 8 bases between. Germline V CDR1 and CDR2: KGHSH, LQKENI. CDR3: CASSVDGTGELFF. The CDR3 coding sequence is TGTGCCAGCTCAGTAGATGGCACCGGGGAGCTGTTTTTT. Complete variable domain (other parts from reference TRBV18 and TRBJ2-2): NAGVMQNPRHLVRRRGQEARLRCSPMKGHSHVYWYRQLPEEGLKFMVYLQKENIIDESGMPKERFSAEFPKEGPSILRIQQVVRGDSAAYFCASSVDGTGELFFGEGSRLTVL.

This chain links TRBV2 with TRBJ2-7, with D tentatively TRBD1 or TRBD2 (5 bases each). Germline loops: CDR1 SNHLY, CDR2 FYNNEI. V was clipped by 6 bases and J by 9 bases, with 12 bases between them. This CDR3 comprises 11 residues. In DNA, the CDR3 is TGTGCCAGCAGCGGGACCTATTCGCAGTACTTC. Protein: CASSGTYSQYF.

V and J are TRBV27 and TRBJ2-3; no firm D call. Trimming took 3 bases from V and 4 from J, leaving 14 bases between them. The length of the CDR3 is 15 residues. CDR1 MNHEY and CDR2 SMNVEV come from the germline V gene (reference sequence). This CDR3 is CASSFPGRDSDTQYF. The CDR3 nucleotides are TGTGCCAGCAGTTTCCCCGGGCGAGACTCAGATACGCAGTATTTT.

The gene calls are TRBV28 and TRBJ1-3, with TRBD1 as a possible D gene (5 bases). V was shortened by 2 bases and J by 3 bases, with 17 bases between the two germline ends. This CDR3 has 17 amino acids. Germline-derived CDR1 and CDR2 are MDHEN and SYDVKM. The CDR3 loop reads CASSLGGLRKFGNTIYF. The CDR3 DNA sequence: TGTGCCAGCAGTTTAGGGGGACTGAGAAAATTTGGAAACACCATATATTTT.

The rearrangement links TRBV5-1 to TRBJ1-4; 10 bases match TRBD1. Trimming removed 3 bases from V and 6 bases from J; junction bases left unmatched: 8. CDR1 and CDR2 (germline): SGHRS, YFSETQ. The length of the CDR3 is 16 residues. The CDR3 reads CASSSEPGTGDEKLFF. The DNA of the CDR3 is TGCGCCAGCAGCTCCGAACCCGGGACAGGGGATGAAAAACTGTTTTTT.

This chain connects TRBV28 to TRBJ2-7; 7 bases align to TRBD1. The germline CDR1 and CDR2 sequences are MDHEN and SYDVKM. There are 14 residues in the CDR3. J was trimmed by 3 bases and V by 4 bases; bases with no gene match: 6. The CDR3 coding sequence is TGTGCCAGCAGTTGGGGGACAGCAGACTACGAGCAGTACTTC. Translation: CASSWGTADYEQYF.

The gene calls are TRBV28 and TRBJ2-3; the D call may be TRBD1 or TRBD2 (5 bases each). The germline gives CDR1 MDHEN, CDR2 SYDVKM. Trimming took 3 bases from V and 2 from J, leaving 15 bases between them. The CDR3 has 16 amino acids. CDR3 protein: CASSFAGTLPTDTQYF. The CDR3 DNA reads TGTGCCAGCAGTTTCGCAGGGACCCTCCCCACAGATACGCAGTATTTT. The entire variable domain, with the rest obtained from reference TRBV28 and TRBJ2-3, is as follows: DVKVTQSSRYLVKRTGEKVFLECVQDMDHENMFWYRQDPGLGLRLIYFSYDVKMKEKGDIPEGYSVSREKKERFSLILESASTNQTSMYLCASSFAGTLPTDTQYFGPGTRLTVL.

As DNA, the CDR3 is TGTGCCAGTAGTGGGACTAACGGAGGCGAGCAGTTCTTC. Encoded protein: CASSGTNGGEQFF. The chain has TRBV19 and TRBJ2-1; 7 bases match TRBD2. Germline trimming cut 5 bases from V and 10 bases from J; bases unmatched to any gene: 8. CDR1 and CDR2 from the germline V gene are LNHDA and SQIVND (reference sequence). This CDR3 has 13 residues.

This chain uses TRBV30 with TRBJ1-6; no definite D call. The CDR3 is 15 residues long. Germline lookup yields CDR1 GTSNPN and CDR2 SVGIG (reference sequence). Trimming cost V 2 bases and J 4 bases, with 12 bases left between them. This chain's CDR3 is CAWSPGVTYNSPLHF. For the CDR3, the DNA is TGTGCCTGGAGTCCCGGGGTTACATATAATTCACCCCTCCACTTT.

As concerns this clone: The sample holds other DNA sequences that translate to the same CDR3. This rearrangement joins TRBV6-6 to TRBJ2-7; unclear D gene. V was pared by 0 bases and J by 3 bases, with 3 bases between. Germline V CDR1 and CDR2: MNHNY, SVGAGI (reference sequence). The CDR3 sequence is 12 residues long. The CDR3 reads CASSYSSYEQYF. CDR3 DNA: TGTGCCAGCAGTTACTCGAGCTACGAGCAGTACTTC.

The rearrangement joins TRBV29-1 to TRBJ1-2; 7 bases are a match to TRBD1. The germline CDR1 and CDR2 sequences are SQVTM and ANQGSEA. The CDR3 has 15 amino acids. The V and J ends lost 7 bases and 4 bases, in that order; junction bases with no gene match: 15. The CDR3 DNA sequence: TGCAGCGCCATTCGCGGGACAGCCGAATTCTATGGCTACACCTTC. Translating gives CSAIRGTAEFYGYTF.

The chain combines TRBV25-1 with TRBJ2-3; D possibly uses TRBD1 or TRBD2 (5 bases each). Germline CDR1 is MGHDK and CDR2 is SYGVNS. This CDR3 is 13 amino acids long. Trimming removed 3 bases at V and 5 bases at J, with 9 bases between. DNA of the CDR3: TGTGCCAGCAGTGATCCAGGGAGAGATACGCAGTATTTT. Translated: CASSDPGRDTQYF.

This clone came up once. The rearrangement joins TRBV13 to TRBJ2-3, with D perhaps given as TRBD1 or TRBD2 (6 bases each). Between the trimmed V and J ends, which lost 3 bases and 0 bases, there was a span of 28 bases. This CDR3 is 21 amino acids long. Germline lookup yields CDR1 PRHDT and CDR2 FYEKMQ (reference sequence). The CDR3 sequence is CASSFPPLLEGEILSTDTQYF. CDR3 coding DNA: TGTGCCAGCAGCTTCCCCCCGTTGTTGGAGGGGGAAATACTTAGCACAGATACGCAGTATTTT. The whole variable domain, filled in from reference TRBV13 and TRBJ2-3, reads AAGVIQSPRHLIKEKRETATLKCYPIPRHDTVYWYQQGPGQDPQFLISFYEKMQSDKGSIPDRFSAQQFSDYHSELNMSSLELGDSALYFCASSFPPLLEGEILSTDTQYFGPGTRLTVL.

The CDR3 protein is CAIASRGASYEQYF. In DNA form, the CDR3 reads TGTGCCATCGCCTCCCGGGGGGCATCCTACGAGCAGTACTTC. The chain recombines TRBV2 with TRBJ2-7; TRBD2 is a possible D gene (7 bases). This CDR3 is built from 14 residues. Germline V lookup: CDR1 SNHLY, CDR2 FYNNEI. The germline V and J ends were trimmed by 10 bases and 1 base, with 17 bases remaining between them.

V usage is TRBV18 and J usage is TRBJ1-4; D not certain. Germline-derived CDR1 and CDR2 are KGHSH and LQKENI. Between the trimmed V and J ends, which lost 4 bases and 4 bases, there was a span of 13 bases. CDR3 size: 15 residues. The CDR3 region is CASSQSITFNEKLFF. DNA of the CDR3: TGTGCCAGCTCACAGAGTATAACCTTTAATGAAAAACTGTTTTTT. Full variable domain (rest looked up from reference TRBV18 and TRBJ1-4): NAGVMQNPRHLVRRRGQEARLRCSPMKGHSHVYWYRQLPEEGLKFMVYLQKENIIDESGMPKERFSAEFPKEGPSILRIQQVVRGDSAAYFCASSQSITFNEKLFFGSGTQLSVL.

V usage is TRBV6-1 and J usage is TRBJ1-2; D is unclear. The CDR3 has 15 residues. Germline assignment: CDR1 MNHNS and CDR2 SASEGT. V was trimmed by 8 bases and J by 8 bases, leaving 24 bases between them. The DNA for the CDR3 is TGTGCCAGCGCGGCAAATTCGGGTGGGGTACGGGGCTACACCTTC. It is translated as CASAANSGGVRGYTF.

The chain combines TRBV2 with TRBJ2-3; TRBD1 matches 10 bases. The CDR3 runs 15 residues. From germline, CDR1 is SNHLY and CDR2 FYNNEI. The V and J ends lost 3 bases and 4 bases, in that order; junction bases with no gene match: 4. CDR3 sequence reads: CASSEGDRGPDTQYF. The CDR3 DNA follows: TGTGCCAGCAGTGAGGGGGACAGGGGCCCAGATACGCAGTATTTT.